Here is one T cell receptor beta chain with its context. Its antigen remains unknown. Making TCR cDNA involved 5'RACE template switching, which added UMIs and a universal primer site. TCRdb redid the calling of the 5' RACE reads with MiXCR, one entry per CDR3 protein. The profile shows some 220,000 distinct CDR3 sequences, less than 3.5% of them singletons. The data derive from a study of T cells after yellow fever vaccination. Study results and caveats: Shared CD4/CD8 clonotypes were a small share, likely from convergent recombination. Abundant clonotypes (contaminants from the bulk population) could be present in FACS-sorted repertoires.

The trim removed 1 base at V and 2 bases at J, leaving 3 bases unmatched. CDR1 is SGHRS, CDR2 YFSETQ, per germline. The CDR3 has 16 residues. The TCR was taken from a man between 18 and 35 years old who received the YFV17D yellow fever vaccine. The gene calls are TRBV5-1 and TRBJ1-3, with 10 bases fitting TRBD1. The sequencing here drew on CD4+ T cells sorted from PBMCs, taken 10 days after the yellow fever booster vaccination. DNA for the CDR3: TGCGCCAGCAGCTTGCTAGGACAGGGGGCTGGAAACACCATATATTTT. Residues: CASSLLGQGAGNTIYF.